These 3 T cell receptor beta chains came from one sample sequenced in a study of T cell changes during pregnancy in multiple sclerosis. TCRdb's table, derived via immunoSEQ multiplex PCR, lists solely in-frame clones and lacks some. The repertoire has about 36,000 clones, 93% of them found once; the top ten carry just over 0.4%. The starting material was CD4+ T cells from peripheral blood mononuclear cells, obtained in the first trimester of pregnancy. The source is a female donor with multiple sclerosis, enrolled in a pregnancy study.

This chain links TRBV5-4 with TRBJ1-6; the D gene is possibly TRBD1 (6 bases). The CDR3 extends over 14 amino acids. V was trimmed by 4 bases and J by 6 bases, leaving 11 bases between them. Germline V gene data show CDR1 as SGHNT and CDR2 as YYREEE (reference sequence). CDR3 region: CASSPGVSNSPLHF. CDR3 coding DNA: TGTGCCAGCAGCCCAGGGGTTAGTAATTCACCCCTCCACTTT.

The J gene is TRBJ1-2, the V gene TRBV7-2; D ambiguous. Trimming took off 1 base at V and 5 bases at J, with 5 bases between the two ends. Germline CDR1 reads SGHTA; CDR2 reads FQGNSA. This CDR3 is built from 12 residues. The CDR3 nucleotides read TGTGCCAGCAGCTTAGATCGTTATGGCTACACCTTC. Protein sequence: CASSLDRYGYTF. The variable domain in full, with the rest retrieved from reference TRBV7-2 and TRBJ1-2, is GAGVSQSPSNKVTEKGKDVELRCDPISGHTALYWYRQSLGQGLEFLIYFQGNSAPDKSGLPSDRFSAERTGGSVSTLTIQRTQQEDSAVYLCASSLDRYGYTFGSGTRLTVV.

CDR3 DNA: TGTGCCAGCAGCGTAGGCCTAGCGGCCACAGCGAACACCGGGGAGCTGTTTTTT. It codes for CASSVGLAATANTGELFF. The chain recombines TRBV9 with TRBJ2-2; TRBD2 agrees at 7 bases. Trimming took 0 bases from V and 0 from J; bases not matched to a gene: 8. Germline V CDR1 and CDR2: SGDLS, YYNGEE. The CDR3 covers 18 residues.